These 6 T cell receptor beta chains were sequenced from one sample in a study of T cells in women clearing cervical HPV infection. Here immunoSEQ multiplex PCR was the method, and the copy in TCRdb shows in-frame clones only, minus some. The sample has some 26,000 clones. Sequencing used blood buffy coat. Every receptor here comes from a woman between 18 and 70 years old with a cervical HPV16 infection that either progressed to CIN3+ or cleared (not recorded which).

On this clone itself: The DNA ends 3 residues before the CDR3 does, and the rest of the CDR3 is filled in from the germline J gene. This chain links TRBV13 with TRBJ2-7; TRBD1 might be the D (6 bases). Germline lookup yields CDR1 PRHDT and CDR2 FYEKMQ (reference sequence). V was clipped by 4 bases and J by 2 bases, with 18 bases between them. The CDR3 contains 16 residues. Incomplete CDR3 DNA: TGTGCCAGCAGCTACCCGACAGGATCTCTCCCCTACGAG. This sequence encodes CASSYPTGSLPYE. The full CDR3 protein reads CASSYPTGSLPYEQYF.

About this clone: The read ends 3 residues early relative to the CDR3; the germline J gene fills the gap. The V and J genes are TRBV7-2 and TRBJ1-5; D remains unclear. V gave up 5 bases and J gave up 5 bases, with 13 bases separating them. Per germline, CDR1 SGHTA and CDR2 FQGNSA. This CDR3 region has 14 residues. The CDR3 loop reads CASSAVLLDQPQHF. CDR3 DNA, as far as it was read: TGTGCCAGCAGCGCGGTCCTCCTTGATCAGCCC.

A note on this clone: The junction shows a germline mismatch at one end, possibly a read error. The part of the CDR3 DNA that was read is TGCGCCAGCAGCCAAGATCAGGGCTTGTCTAGCACAGATACG. As protein: CASSQDQGLSSTDT. The entire CDR3 protein reads CASSQDQGLSSTDTQYF. This chain uses TRBV4-2 with TRBJ2-3; tentative D call: TRBD1 (5 bases). The CDR3 goes on 3 residues after the read ends, and that part is filled in from the germline J gene. Per germline, CDR1 LGHNA and CDR2 YNFKEQ. The CDR3 is made up of 17 amino acids.

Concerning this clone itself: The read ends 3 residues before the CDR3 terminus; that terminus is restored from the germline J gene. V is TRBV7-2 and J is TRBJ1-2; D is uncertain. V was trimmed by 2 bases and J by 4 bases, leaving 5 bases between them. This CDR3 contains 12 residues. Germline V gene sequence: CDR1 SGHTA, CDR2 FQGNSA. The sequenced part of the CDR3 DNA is TGTGCCAGCAGCTTACTCCCCTATGGC. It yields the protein CASSLLPYG. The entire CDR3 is CASSLLPYGYTF.

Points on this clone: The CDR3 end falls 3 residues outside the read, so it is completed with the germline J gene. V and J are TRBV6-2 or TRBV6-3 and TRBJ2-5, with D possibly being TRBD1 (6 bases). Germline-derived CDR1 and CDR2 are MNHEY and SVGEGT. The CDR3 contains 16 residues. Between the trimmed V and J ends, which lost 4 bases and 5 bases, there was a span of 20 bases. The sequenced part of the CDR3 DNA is TGTGCCAGCAGTTGGGGTCGGACAGTGAACGGGGAGACC. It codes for CASSWGRTVNGET. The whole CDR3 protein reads CASSWGRTVNGETQYF.

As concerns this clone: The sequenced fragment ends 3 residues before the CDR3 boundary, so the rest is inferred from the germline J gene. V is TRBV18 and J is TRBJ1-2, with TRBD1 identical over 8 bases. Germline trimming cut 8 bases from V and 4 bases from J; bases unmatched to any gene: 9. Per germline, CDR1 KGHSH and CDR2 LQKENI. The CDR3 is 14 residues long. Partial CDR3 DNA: TGTGCCAGCGACGGACAGGGCAGCCTCTATGGC. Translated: CASDGQGSLYG. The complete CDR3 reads CASDGQGSLYGYTF.